Sequencing of this TCR beta chain was carried out in a study of shared clonotypes between healthy human individuals. Study summary: The study used three CD4 naive, three CD4 memory, two CD8 naive and one CD8 memory plate per donor.

CD4+ cells were split into CD45RA+ naive and CD45RA-negative memory subsets. CDR1 is MDHEN, CDR2 SYDVKM, per germline. The CDR3 consists of 14 residues. Trimming took 7 bases from V and 4 from J, leaving 11 bases between them. General study results and limits: It was the few donors that limited the genetic and exposure-history diversity represented.

As to this clone: Its target is not known.

Clones were read by immunoSEQ multiplex PCR, and TCRdb kept only the in-frame ones, dropping some. The data contain under 650,000 clones, 96% of them singletons. Material for sequencing was naive CD4+ T cells sorted from blood. Subset here: CD45RA+ positively selected. This sequence was found in a woman aged 25-40 years in good health. J is TRBJ1-6 and V is TRBV28; D not resolved. The CDR3 spells CASNYASYNSPLHF. The CDR3 nucleotides read TGTGCCAGCAATTACGCATCGTATAATTCACCCCTCCACTTT.